This TCR beta chain stems from a study of control samples from healthy donors and cancer patients. The CDR3 is 14 amino acids. The ends were cut back, 5 bases at V and 10 bases at J, with 19 bases in the middle. The germline gives CDR1 LNHDA, CDR2 SQIVND (reference sequence). Sequencing was performed with immunoSEQ multiplex PCR; in TCRdb, only in-frame clones are kept and a portion is missing. The table lists roughly 100,000 clones, 75% to 90% of them singletons. Source material: PBMCs. The V call is TRBV19, the J call TRBJ2-3, with D maybe TRBD1 (6 bases). The clonotype originates from a man aged 55 to 69 with lung cancer. CDR3 DNA sequence: TGTGCCAGTAGTTTAGGGGTACAGGGCTTCGCGCAGTATTTT. This encodes CASSLGVQGFAQYF.